The 17 T cell receptor beta chains below were found in one sample sequenced in a study of cytomegalovirus exposure and HLA in healthy donors (dated by TCRdb to about 2017). The library came from the immunoSEQ multiplex PCR assay. A mixture of 60 forward primers for TCR Vbeta segments and 13 reverse primers for TCR Jbeta segments was used in the multiplex PCR. This immuneACCESS table, as held by TCRdb, lists in-frame sequences with V and J called but not all clones. Of the missing ones, under half trace to an unresolved V gene in checked studies; the others have no known cause. For this sample there are more than 80,000 clones; around 74% appear just once. In total, the top ten clones hold 2.5% to 3.5% of the sample. Sequencing input: PBMCs. These receptors all stem from a female donor in good health and CMV-seropositive.

The genes are TRBV7-9 and TRBJ1-6; D is uncertain. Trimming shortened V by 5 bases and J by 10 bases, and 6 bases separated the two germline ends. The germline V gene encodes CDR1 SEHNR and CDR2 FQNEAQ (reference sequence). CDR3 size: 11 residues. This chain's CDR3 is CASSPGSPLHF. As DNA, the CDR3 is TGTGCCAGCAGCCCCGGGTCACCCCTCCACTTT. Supplemented by reference TRBV7-9 and TRBJ1-6, the full variable domain reads DTGVSQNPRHKITKRGQNVTFRCDPISEHNRLYWYRQTLGQGPEFLTYFQNEAQLEKSRLLSDRFSAERPKGSFSTLEIQRTEQGDSAMYLCASSPGSPLHFGNGTRLTVT.

This clone was counted a few times. The V gene is TRBV7-2, the J gene TRBJ2-2, with D unresolved. The CDR3 spans 14 residues. CDR1 is SGHTA, CDR2 FQGNSA, per germline. V lost 4 bases, J lost 4 bases, and 10 bases lay in between. The CDR3 nucleotides read TGTGCCAGCAGCTCCCTAGATACCACCGGGGAGCTGTTTTTT. Its protein is CASSSLDTTGELFF.

The CDR3 DNA reads as TGCGCCAGCAGCCCCGGGGGACCGCGAAACACCGGGGAGCTGTTTTTT. This gives the protein CASSPGGPRNTGELFF. The chain employs TRBV4-3 and TRBJ2-2, with D tentatively TRBD2 (6 bases). V lost 4 bases to trimming and J lost 2 bases, with 14 bases between them. Germline V CDR1 and CDR2: LGHNA, YSLEER. There are 16 residues in the CDR3.

The chain uses TRBV4-3 and TRBJ1-2; D possibly corresponds to TRBD1 (5 bases). The V end was cut by 1 base, the J end by 8 bases, with 17 bases between. The CDR3 is 15 residues long. Germline V gene lookup returns CDR1 LGHNA and CDR2 YSLEER. The CDR3 protein is CASSQGGKGPRGYTF. The CDR3 DNA reads as TGCGCCAGCAGCCAAGGGGGAAAGGGGCCGCGGGGCTACACCTTC.

V and J are TRBV7-2 and TRBJ2-3; the match to TRBD2 covers 8 bases. V lost 3 bases to trimming and J lost 5 bases; unmatched junction nucleotides: 4. From germline, CDR1 is SGHTA and CDR2 FQGNSA. The CDR3 is made up of 14 amino acids. The CDR3 loop reads CASSFGGGQDTQYF. Written as DNA, the CDR3 is TGTGCCAGCAGCTTTGGCGGGGGGCAAGATACGCAGTATTTT.

The rearrangement uses TRBV29-1 and TRBJ2-2; unclear D gene. V lost 4 bases and J 5 bases, leaving 5 bases between the germline ends. Germline V gene sequence: CDR1 SQVTM, CDR2 ANQGSEA. The CDR3 has 11 amino acids. Written as DNA, the CDR3 is TGCAGCGTTGGAGTTACCGGGGAGCTGTTTTTT. Protein: CSVGVTGELFF.

This clone occurred a few times. The V and J genes are TRBV29-1 and TRBJ2-7; 7 bases line up with TRBD1. The CDR3 is 12 residues long. Germline V gene lookup returns CDR1 SQVTM and CDR2 ANQGSEA. The trim removed 6 bases at V and 7 bases at J, leaving 9 bases unmatched. Written as DNA, the CDR3 is TGCAGCGTCCCCGGGACAGCGAAGGAGCAGTACTTC. Encoded protein: CSVPGTAKEQYF.

The DNA for the CDR3 is TGCGCCAGCAGCCAAGTACAGGGGAAGGGCTACACCTTC. Residues: CASSQVQGKGYTF. The chain couples TRBV4-3 to TRBJ1-2, with 7 bases lining up with TRBD1. The germline CDR1 and CDR2 sequences are LGHNA and YSLEER. CDR3 length: 13 amino acids. Trimming cost V 1 base and J 8 bases; bases outside gene matches: 4.

This clone was observed once. The rearrangement uses TRBV4-1 and TRBJ2-7; D unclear. CDR1 MGHRA and CDR2 YSYEKL come from the germline V gene. Trimming removed 0 bases from V and 2 bases from J, with 11 bases in between. The CDR3 sequence is 15 residues long. This CDR3 reads CASSQDPTLTYEQYF. The CDR3 coding sequence is TGCGCCAGCAGCCAAGACCCGACACTCACCTACGAGCAGTACTTC.

In this sample, this clone turned up once. The V and J genes are TRBV6-4 and TRBJ1-2; the D is unclear. Trimming took 2 bases from V and 7 from J, leaving 11 bases between them. Germline CDR1 and CDR2: MRHNA and SNTAGT. The CDR3 runs 13 residues. The CDR3 coding sequence is TGTGCCAGCAGTGACGGTGAATCCGGTGGCTACACCTTC. This codes for CASSDGESGGYTF.

The chain employs TRBV30 and TRBJ2-3; 8 positions match TRBD2. Trimming took 3 bases from V and 8 from J; bases not matched to a gene: 10. This CDR3 has 14 amino acids. Germline lookup yields CDR1 GTSNPN and CDR2 SVGIG (reference sequence). The CDR3 region is CAWSVVTSGGTQYF. The CDR3 DNA reads as TGTGCCTGGAGCGTAGTAACTAGCGGAGGTACGCAGTATTTT.

The CDR3 sequence: CASSVAGNTEAFF. CDR3 DNA: TGTGCCAGCAGCGTAGCAGGGAACACTGAAGCTTTCTTT. The V call is TRBV9, the J call TRBJ1-1; the D is unclear. Germline-derived CDR1 and CDR2 are SGDLS and YYNGEE. The CDR3 contains 13 residues. V lost 0 bases and J 1 base, leaving 4 bases between the germline ends.

This clone was detected many times. The chain carries TRBV4-2 and TRBJ2-7; 7 nucleotides agree with TRBD2. Trimming removed 0 bases from V and 5 bases from J; junction bases left unmatched: 10. This CDR3 is built from 16 residues. Germline CDR1 and CDR2: LGHNA and YNFKEQ. CDR3 nucleotide sequence: TGTGCCAGCAGCCAAGAGTGGGGCGGGAGCCTCCACGAGCAGTACTTC. Its protein is CASSQEWGGSLHEQYF.

The genes are TRBV19 and TRBJ1-1; D uncertain. Per the germline V gene, CDR1 is LNHDA and CDR2 is SQIVND (reference sequence). V was cut by 5 bases and J by 8 bases, with 15 bases left in between. CDR3 length: 13 residues. CDR3 coding DNA: TGTGCCAGTAGTCCAGCAGGACTGCTCGAAGCTTTCTTT. It is translated as CASSPAGLLEAFF.

This clone appeared once. V gene TRBV2 combines with J gene TRBJ1-5; possible D gene TRBD1, 5 bases. CDR1 SNHLY and CDR2 FYNNEI come from the germline V gene. The CDR3 runs to 14 residues. Trimming stripped 4 bases from V and 7 bases from J, with 14 bases between. CDR3 protein: CASSVKDTKQPQHF. CDR3 DNA sequence: TGTGCCAGCAGTGTTAAGGACACAAAACAGCCCCAGCATTTT.

The gene calls are TRBV15 and TRBJ2-1; 10 positions match TRBD2. CDR1 LNHNV and CDR2 YYDKDF come from the germline V gene (reference sequence). The CDR3 sequence is 15 residues long. V lost 0 bases, J lost 7 bases, and 3 bases stayed unmatched. The CDR3 sequence: CATSRDSGGANEQFF. In DNA, the CDR3 is TGTGCCACCAGCAGAGACAGCGGGGGGGCTAATGAGCAGTTCTTC.

The chain combines TRBV11-3 with TRBJ1-1; possibly TRBD1 for D (5 bases). The CDR3 is 12 residues long. Trimming removed 5 bases at V and 4 bases at J, with 8 bases between. From germline, CDR1 is SGHNT and CDR2 YENEEA. The CDR3 protein is CASSTGGTEAFF. The CDR3, as DNA: TGTGCCAGCAGCACGGGGGGCACTGAAGCTTTCTTT.